This TCR beta chain was obtained from a study of shared clonotypes between healthy human individuals. This clone occurred a few times. An end of the junction differs from the germline gene, which may be a read error. In the authors' workflow: Filtering was not the same, since immunoSEQ gave junction-only sequences without quality scores. The data were produced by immunoSEQ multiplex PCR, yet TCRdb's version contains in-frame clones alone and is incomplete. The V and J calls and clone size were taken over from that table, and D and trimming were inferred from the DNA. The sample lists roughly 1 million clones, approximately 80% seen once, with more than 0.5% in the top ten. Germline V gene data show CDR1 as KGHSH and CDR2 as LQKENI. The CDR3 consists of 13 residues.

The TCR was taken from a young man in good health. Some clones in this sample may be carry-over from other donors' samples. The chain joins TRBV18 to TRBJ2-3; 10 nucleotides agree with TRBD2. The material sequenced was memory CD4+ T cells from PBMCs. Subset reported: CD45RA-negative fraction. CDR3 amino acids: CASSYLAGDAQYF. For the CDR3, the DNA is TGTGCCAGCTCATATCTAGCGGGAGATGCGCAGTATTTT.